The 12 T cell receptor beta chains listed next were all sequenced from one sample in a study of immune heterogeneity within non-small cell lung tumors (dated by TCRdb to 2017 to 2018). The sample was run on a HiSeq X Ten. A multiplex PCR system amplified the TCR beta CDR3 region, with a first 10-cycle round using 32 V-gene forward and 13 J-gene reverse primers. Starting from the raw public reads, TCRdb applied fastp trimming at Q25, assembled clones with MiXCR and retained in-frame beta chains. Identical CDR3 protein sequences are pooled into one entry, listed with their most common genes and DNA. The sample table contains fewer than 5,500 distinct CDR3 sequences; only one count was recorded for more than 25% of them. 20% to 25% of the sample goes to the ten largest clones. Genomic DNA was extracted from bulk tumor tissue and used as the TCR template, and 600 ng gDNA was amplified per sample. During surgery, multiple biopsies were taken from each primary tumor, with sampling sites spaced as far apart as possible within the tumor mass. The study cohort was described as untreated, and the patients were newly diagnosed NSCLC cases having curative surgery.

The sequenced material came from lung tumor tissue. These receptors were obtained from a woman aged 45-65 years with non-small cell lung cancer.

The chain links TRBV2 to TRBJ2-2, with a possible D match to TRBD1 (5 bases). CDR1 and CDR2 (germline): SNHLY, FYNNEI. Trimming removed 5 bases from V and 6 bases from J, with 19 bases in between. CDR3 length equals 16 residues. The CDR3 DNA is TGTGCCAGCAGTCGTTTTGAGGACGCAGGGCCCGGGGAGCTGTTTTTT. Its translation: CASSRFEDAGPGELFF.

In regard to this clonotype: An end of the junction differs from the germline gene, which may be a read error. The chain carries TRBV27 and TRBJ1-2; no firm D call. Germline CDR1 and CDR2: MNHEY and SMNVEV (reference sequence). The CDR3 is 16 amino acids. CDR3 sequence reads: CAISEPGGRWIYGYTF. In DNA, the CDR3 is TGTGCCATCAGTGAGCCGGGAGGCCGCTGGATTTATGGCTACACCTTC.

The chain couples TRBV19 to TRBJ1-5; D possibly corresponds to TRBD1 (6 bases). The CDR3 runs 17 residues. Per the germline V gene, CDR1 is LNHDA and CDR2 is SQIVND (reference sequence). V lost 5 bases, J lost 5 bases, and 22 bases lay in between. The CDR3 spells CASSRGTGRGADQPQHF. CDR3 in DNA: TGTGCCAGTAGTCGGGGGACCGGACGGGGGGCTGATCAGCCCCAGCATTTT.

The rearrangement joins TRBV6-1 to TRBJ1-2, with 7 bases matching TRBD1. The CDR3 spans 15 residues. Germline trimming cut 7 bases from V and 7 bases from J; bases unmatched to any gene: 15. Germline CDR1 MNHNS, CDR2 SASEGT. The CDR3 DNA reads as TGTGCCAGCAAAGTCCTAGGTTCAGGGGGACCTGGCTACACCTTC. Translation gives CASKVLGSGGPGYTF.

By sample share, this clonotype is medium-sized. The CDR3 protein is CASRGHSTDTQYF. The CDR3, as DNA: TGTGCCAGCCGAGGGCACAGCACAGATACGCAGTATTTT. V and J are TRBV6-1 and TRBJ2-3, with TRBD2 as a possible D gene (5 bases). V lost 8 bases and J 0 bases, leaving 9 bases between the germline ends. Germline values: CDR1 MNHNS, CDR2 SASEGT. CDR3 length: 13 residues.

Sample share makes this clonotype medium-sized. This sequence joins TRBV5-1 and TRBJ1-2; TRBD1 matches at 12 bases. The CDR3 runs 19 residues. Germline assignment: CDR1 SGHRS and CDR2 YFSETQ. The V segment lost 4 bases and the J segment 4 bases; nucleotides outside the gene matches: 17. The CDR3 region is CASSRNPGQGAKSAYGYTF. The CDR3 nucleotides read TGCGCCAGCAGCCGAAATCCGGGACAGGGGGCCAAGAGCGCCTATGGCTACACCTTC.

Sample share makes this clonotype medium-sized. Here the CDR3 DNA reads TGTGCCAGCAGGCGATGGGACGCGAACACCGGGGAGCTGTTTTTT. Encoded protein: CASRRWDANTGELFF. V and J are TRBV27 and TRBJ2-2; D is perhaps TRBD1 or TRBD2 (5 bases each). The germline V gene has CDR1 MNHEY and CDR2 SMNVEV (reference sequence). V dropped 6 bases and J dropped 0 bases, with 11 bases sitting between them. The CDR3 contains 15 residues.

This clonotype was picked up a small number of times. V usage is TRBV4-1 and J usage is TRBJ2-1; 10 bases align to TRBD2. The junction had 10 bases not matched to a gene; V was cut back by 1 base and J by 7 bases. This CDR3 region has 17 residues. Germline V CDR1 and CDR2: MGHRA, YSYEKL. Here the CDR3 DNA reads TGCGCCAGCAGCCAAGGGTACCCAGCGGGAGGGCGAAATGAGCAGTTCTTC. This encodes CASSQGYPAGGRNEQFF.

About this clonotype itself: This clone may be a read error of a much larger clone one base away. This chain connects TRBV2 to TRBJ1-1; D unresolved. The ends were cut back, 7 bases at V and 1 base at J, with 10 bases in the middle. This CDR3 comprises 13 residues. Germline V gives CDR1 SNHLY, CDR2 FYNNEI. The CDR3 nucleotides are TGTGCCAGCACCCACATGGAGAACACTGAAGCTTTCTTT. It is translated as CASTHMENTEAFF.

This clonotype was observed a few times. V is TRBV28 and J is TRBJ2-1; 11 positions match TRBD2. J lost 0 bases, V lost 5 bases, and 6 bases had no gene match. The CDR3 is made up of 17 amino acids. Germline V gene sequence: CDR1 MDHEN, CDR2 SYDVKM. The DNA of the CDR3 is TGTGCCAGCAGTACCCGACTAGCGGGGATCTCCTACAATGAGCAGTTCTTC. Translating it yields CASSTRLAGISYNEQFF. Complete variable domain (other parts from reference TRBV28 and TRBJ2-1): DVKVTQSSRYLVKRTGEKVFLECVQDMDHENMFWYRQDPGLGLRLIYFSYDVKMKEKGDIPEGYSVSREKKERFSLILESASTNQTSMYLCASSTRLAGISYNEQFFGPGTRLTVL.

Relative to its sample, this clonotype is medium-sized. DNA for the CDR3: TGTGCCAGCAGCACCCCGGGACAGGGGTCCTTCTATGGCTACACCTTC. It is translated as CASSTPGQGSFYGYTF. V and J are TRBV5-8 and TRBJ1-2; 10 nucleotides match TRBD1. Germline V lookup: CDR1 SGHTS, CDR2 YDEGEE. The CDR3 covers 16 residues. The V segment lost 4 bases and the J segment 4 bases; nucleotides outside the gene matches: 10.

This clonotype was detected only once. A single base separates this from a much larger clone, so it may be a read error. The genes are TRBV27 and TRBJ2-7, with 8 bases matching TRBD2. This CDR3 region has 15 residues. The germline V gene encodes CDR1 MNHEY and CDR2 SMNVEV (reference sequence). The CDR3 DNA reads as TGTGCCAGCAGTGGCTGTGGTAGCGGGAACTACGAGCAGTACTTT. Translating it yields CASSGCGSGNYEQYF.